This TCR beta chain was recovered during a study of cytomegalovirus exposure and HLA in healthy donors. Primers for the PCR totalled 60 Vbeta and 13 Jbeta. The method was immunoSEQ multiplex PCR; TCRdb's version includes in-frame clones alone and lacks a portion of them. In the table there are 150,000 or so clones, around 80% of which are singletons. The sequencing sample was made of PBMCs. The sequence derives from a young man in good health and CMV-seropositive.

As DNA, the CDR3 is TGTGCCAGCAGTCAGGACAGGGGAGCATCACCCCTCCACTTT. It yields the protein CASSQDRGASPLHF. The chain uses TRBV7-9 and TRBJ1-6, with TRBD1 matching over 9 bases. After removal of 6 bases from V and 10 bases from J, the junction contained 7 bases not matched to a gene. The CDR3 totals 14 residues. Germline V gene sequence: CDR1 SEHNR, CDR2 FQNEAQ (reference sequence).